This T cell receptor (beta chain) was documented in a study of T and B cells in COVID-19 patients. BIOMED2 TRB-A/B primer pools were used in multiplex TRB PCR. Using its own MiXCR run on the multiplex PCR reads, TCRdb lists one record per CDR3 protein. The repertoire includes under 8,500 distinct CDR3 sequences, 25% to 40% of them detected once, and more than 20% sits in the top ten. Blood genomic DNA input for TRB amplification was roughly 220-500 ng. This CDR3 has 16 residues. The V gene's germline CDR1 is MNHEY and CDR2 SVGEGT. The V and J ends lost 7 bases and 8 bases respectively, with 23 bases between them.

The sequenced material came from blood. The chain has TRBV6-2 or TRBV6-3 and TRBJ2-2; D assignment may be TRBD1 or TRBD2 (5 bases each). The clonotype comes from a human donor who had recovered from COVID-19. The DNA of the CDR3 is TGTGCCAGCATCACCAACCCAGGGACGGTAGCGGGGGAGCTGTTTTTT. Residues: CASITNPGTVAGELFF.